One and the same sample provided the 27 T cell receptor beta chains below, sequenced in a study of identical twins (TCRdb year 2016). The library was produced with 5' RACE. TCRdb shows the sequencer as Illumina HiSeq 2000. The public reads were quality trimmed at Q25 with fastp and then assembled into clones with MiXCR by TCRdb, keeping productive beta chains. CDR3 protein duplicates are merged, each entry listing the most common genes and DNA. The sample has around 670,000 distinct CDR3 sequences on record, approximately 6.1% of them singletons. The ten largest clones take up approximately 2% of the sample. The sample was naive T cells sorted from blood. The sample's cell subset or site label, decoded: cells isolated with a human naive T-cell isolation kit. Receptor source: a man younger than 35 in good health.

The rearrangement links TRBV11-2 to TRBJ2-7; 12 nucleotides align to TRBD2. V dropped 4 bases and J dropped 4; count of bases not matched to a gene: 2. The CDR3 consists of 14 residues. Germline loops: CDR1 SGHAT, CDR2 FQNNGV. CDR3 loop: CASSYTSGGYEQYV. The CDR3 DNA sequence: TGTGCCAGCAGCTATACTAGCGGGGGGTACGAGCAGTACGTC.

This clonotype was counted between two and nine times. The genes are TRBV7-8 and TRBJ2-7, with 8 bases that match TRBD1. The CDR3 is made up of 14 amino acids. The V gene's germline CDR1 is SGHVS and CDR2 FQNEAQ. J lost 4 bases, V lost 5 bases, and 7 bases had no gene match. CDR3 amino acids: CASSPWTGQYEQYF. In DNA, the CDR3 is TGTGCCAGCAGCCCTTGGACAGGGCAGTACGAGCAGTACTTC.

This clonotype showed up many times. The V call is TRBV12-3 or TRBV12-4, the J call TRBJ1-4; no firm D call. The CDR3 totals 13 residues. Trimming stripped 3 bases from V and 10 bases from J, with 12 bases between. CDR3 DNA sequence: TGTGCCAGCAGTTTCGAGACCGGGCGAAAACTGTTTTTT. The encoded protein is CASSFETGRKLFF.

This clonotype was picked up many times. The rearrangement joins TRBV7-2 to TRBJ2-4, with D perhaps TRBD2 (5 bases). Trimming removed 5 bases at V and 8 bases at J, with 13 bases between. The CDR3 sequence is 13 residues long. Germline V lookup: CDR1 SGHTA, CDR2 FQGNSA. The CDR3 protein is CASSLRGRDIQYF. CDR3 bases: TGTGCCAGCAGCCTTCGGGGAAGGGACATTCAGTACTTC.

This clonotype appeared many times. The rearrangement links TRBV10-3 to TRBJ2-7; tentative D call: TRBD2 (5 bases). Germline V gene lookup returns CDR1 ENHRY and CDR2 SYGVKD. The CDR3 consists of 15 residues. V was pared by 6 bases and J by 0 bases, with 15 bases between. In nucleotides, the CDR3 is TGTGCCATCAGGGCCGGACTTTCAAACTCCTACGAGCAGTACGTC. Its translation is CAIRAGLSNSYEQYV.

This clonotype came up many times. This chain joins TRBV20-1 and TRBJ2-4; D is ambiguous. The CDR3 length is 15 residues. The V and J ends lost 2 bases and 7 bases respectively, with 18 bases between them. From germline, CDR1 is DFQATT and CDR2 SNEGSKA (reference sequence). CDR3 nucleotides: TGCAGTGCTAGAACCGCTACAAGGGTTTTGAACATTCAGTACTTC. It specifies CSARTATRVLNIQYF.

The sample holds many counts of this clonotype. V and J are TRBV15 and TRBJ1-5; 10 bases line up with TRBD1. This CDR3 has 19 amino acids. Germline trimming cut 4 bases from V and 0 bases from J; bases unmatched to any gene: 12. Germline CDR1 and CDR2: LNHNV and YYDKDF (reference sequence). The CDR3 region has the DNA TGTGCCACCAGCACCACCAAGGACAGGGGGAGATTTAGCAATCAGCCCCAGCATTTT. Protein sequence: CATSTTKDRGRFSNQPQHF.

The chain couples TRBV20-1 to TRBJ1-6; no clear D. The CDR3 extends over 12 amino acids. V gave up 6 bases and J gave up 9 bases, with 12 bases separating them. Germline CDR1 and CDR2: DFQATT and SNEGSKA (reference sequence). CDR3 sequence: CSAGKAGSPLHF. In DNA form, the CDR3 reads TGCAGTGCGGGAAAGGCGGGTTCACCCCTCCACTTT.

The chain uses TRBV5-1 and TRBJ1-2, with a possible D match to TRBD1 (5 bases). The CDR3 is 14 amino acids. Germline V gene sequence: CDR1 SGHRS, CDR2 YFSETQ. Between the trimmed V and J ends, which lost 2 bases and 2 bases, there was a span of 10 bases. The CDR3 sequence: CASSLLGGNYGYTF. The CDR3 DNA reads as TGCGCCAGCAGCTTACTGGGGGGAAACTATGGCTACACCTTC.

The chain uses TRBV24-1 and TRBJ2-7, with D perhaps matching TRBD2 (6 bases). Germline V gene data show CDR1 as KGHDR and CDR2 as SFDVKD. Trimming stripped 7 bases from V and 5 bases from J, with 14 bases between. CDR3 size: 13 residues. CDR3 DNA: TGTGCCACCAGCCAACATGCGGGGAACGAGCAGTACTTC. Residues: CATSQHAGNEQYF.

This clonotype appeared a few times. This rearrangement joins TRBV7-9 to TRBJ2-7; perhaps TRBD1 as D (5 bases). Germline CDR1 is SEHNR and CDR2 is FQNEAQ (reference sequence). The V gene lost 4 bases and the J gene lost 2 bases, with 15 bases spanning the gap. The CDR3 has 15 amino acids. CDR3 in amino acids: CASSSSRQRAYEQYV. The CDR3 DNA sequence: TGTGCCAGCAGCTCCTCTCGACAGAGAGCCTACGAGCAGTACGTC.

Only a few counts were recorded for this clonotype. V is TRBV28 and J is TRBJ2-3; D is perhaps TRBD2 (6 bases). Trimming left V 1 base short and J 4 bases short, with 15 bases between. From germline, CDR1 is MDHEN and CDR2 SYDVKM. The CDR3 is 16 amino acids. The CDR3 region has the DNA TGTGCCAGCAGTTTATTTGGAGGGGCAGGACCAGATACGCAGTATTTT. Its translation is CASSLFGGAGPDTQYF.

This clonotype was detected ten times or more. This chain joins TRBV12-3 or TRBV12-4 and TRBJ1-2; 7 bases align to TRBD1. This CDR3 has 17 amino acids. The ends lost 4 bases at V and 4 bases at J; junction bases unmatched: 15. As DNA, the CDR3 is TGTGCCAGCAGTTACATACAGGGGAGCCGTTCCTTCTATGGCTACACCTTC. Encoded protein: CASSYIQGSRSFYGYTF.

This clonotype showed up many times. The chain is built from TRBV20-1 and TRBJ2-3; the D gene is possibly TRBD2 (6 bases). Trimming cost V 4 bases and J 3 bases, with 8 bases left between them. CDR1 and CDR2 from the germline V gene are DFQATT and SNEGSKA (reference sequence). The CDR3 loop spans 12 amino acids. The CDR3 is CSATRGTDTQYF. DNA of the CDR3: TGCAGTGCTACCCGGGGGACAGATACGCAGTATTTT.

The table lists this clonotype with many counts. DNA of the CDR3: TGCAGTGCTAGGTCCGCCCCCGCAGATACGCAGTATTTT. Its protein is CSARSAPADTQYF. This sequence joins TRBV20-1 and TRBJ2-3; D uncertain. The CDR3 has 13 amino acids. The V end was cut by 3 bases, the J end by 4 bases, with 11 bases between. Germline V gives CDR1 DFQATT, CDR2 SNEGSKA (reference sequence).

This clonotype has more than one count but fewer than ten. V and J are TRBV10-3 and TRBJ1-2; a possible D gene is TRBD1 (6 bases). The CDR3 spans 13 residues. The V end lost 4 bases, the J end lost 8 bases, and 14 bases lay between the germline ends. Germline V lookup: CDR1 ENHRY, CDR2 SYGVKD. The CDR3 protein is CAISGTDLRGYTF. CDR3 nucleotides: TGTGCCATCAGTGGGACAGACCTCCGGGGCTACACCTTC.

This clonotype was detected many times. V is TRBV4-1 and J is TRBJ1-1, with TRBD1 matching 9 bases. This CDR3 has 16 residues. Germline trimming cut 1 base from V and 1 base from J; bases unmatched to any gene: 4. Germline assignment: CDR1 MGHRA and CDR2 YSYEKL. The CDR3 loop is CASSQVWGQGNTEAFF. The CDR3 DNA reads TGCGCCAGCAGCCAAGTCTGGGGACAGGGGAACACTGAAGCTTTCTTT.

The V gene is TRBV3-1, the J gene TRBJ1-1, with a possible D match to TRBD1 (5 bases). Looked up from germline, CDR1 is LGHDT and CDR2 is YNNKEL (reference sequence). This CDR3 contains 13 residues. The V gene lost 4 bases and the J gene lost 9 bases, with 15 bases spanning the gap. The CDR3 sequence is CASSPPAGPQAFF. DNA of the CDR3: TGTGCCAGCAGCCCACCGGCAGGGCCACAAGCTTTCTTT.

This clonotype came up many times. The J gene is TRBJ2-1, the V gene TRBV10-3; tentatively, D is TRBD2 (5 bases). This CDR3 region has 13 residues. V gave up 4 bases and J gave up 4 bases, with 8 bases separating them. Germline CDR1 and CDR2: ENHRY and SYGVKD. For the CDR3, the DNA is TGTGCCATCAGTGGGACTGGTTACAATGAGCAGTTCTTC. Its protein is CAISGTGYNEQFF.

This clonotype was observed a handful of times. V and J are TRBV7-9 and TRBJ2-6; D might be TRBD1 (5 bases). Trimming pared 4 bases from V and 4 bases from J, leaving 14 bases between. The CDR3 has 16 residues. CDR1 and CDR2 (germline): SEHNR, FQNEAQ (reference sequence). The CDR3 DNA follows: TGTGCCAGCAGCTCCGAAGGGGTGTCGGGGGCCAACGTCCTGACTTTC. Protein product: CASSSEGVSGANVLTF.

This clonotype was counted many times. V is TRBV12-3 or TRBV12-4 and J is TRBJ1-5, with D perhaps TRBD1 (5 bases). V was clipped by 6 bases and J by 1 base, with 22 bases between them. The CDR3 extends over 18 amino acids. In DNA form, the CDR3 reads TGTGCCAGCAGCTCCAAGTTAAGCTCGACAGACAGCAATCAGCCCCAGCATTTT. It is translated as CASSSKLSSTDSNQPQHF.

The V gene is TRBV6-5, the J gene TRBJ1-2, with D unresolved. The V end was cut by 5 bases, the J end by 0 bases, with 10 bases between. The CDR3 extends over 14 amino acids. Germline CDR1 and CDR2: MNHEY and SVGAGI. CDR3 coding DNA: TGTGCCAGCAGTACTGACACCACTAACTATGGCTACACCTTC. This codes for CASSTDTTNYGYTF.

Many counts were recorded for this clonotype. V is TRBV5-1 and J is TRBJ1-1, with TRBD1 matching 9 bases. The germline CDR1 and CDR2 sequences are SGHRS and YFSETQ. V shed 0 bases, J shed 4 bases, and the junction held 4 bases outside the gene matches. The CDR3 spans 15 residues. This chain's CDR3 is CASSLEQGAGTEAFF. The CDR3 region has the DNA TGCGCCAGCAGCTTGGAACAGGGGGCAGGCACTGAAGCTTTCTTT.

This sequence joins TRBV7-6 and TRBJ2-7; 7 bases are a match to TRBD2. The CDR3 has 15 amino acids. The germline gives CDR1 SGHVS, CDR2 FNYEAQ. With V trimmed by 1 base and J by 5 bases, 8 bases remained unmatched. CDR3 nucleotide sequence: TGTGCCAGCAGCTTAGTACGCGGGAGTACCCACGAGCAGTACTTC. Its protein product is CASSLVRGSTHEQYF.

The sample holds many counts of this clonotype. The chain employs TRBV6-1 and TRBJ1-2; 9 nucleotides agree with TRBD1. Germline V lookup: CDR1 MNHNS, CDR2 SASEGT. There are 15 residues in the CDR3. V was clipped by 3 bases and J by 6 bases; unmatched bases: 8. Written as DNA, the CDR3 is TGTGCCAGCAGTGAGCGGGACAGGGTGCGTGATGGCTACACCTTC. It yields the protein CASSERDRVRDGYTF.

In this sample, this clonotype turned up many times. The DNA for the CDR3 is TGCAGTGCCCTGGGATTAGCGAACACAGATACGCAGTATTTT. This translates into CSALGLANTDTQYF. The chain uses TRBV20-1 and TRBJ2-3; D perhaps matches TRBD2 (5 bases). The CDR3 length is 14 residues. Germline values: CDR1 DFQATT, CDR2 SNEGSKA (reference sequence). V shed 6 bases and J shed 2 bases, with 15 bases lying between them.

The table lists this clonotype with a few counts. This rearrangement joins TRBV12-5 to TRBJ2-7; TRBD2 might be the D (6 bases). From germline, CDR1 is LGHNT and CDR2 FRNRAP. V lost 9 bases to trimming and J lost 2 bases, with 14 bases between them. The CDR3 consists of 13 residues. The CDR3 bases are TGTGCTAGGCGGGGCCTGAACGCCTACGAGCAGTACGTC. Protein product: CARRGLNAYEQYV.